One sample yielded the 15 T cell receptor beta chains listed below, sequenced in a study of CD8+ T cells in alopecia areata. Treatment given: oral pan-JAK inhibitor, 5-10 mg twice daily. Extracted RNA was reverse transcribed into cDNA, the sequencing template. Libraries were prepared by immunoSEQ multiplex PCR; TCRdb keeps only in-frame clonotypes and omits some of them. The repertoire consists of over 250,000 clones, with over 45% occurring once and the leading ten covering around 0.92%. The specimen was CD4+ T cells sorted from blood, collected between weeks 51 and 52, from a patient treated with tofacitinib. Receptors originate from a human donor with alopecia areata.

This clone has only one observation. The V call is TRBV7-9, the J call TRBJ1-1; tentative D call: TRBD1 (5 bases). The CDR3 has 16 amino acids. V lost 0 bases and J 7 bases, leaving 18 bases between the germline ends. From germline, CDR1 is SEHNR and CDR2 FQNEAQ (reference sequence). CDR3 loop: CASSLAGVHSSSEAFF. As DNA, the CDR3 is TGTGCCAGCAGCTTAGCGGGGGTGCACTCGTCGAGTGAAGCTTTCTTT.

The genes are TRBV4-1 and TRBJ1-5, with a possible D match to TRBD1 (5 bases). The CDR3 is 15 amino acids. Germline CDR1 reads MGHRA; CDR2 reads YSYEKL. Deletions cut 4 bases from V and 3 bases from J, with 13 bases between. The CDR3 nucleotides read TGCGCCAGCAGCCCGCAGGGAGGTAACAATCAGCCCCAGCATTTT. Amino acids: CASSPQGGNNQPQHF.

This chain uses TRBV29-1 with TRBJ2-7; tentative D call: TRBD1 (5 bases). There are 14 residues in the CDR3. The V gene's germline CDR1 is SQVTM and CDR2 ANQGSEA. V was clipped by 0 bases and J by 3 bases, with 12 bases between them. CDR3 coding DNA: TGCAGCGTTGAAGACGTTAGGGGCGGCTACGAGCAGTACTTC. This gives the protein CSVEDVRGGYEQYF.

The rearrangement uses TRBV5-6 and TRBJ1-4; tentatively, D is TRBD1 (5 bases). V lost 4 bases and J 12 bases, leaving 22 bases between the germline ends. This CDR3 has 15 amino acids. Germline V gives CDR1 SGHDT, CDR2 YYEEEE. This CDR3 is CASSLVSRRGGELFF. The CDR3 coding sequence is TGTGCCAGCAGCCTCGTCTCTAGGAGGGGAGGGGAACTGTTTTTT.

The chain employs TRBV25-1 and TRBJ2-5, with D possibly matching TRBD2 (5 bases). The CDR3 has 14 residues. CDR1 is MGHDK and CDR2 is SYGVNS in the germline V gene. The V end lost 1 base, the J end lost 5 bases, and 11 bases lay between the germline ends. Written as DNA, the CDR3 is TGTGCCAGCAGTGAATTTTCGGGATTTGAGACCCAGTACTTC. It yields the protein CASSEFSGFETQYF.

CDR3 DNA sequence: TGCGCCAGCAGCTTGGAGGGACAGCGTAATTCACCCCTCCACTTT. Its protein product is CASSLEGQRNSPLHF. V usage is TRBV5-1 and J usage is TRBJ1-6, with 7 bases that match TRBD1. J gave up 6 bases and V 0 bases, and 3 bases lay outside the gene matches. Germline CDR1 SGHRS, CDR2 YFSETQ. CDR3 length: 15 residues.

With regard to this clone: Other DNA sequences in the sample encode the same CDR3. The chain carries TRBV9 and TRBJ2-3, with D possibly matching TRBD1 (6 bases). The CDR3 has 14 residues. Per germline, CDR1 SGDLS and CDR2 YYNGEE. The V end lost 0 bases, the J end lost 1 base, and 6 bases lay between the germline ends. CDR3 coding DNA: TGTGCCAGCAGCGTAGGGACAGGCACAGATACGCAGTATTTT. It translates to CASSVGTGTDTQYF.

This sequence joins TRBV7-6 and TRBJ2-7; D uncertain. Germline V gene lookup returns CDR1 SGHVS and CDR2 FNYEAQ. V was clipped by 0 bases and J by 0 bases, with 6 bases between them. CDR3 size: 14 residues. CDR3 loop: CASSLAGTSYEQYF. The CDR3 DNA reads as TGTGCCAGCAGCTTAGCGGGCACCTCCTACGAGCAGTACTTC. The variable domain in full, completed from reference TRBV7-6 and TRBJ2-7, reads GAGVSQSPRYKVTKRGQDVALRCDPISGHVSLYWYRQALGQGPEFLTYFNYEAQQDKSGLPNDRFSAERPEGSISTLTIQRTEQRDSAMYRCASSLAGTSYEQYFGPGTRLTVT.

This clone was counted once. The chain uses TRBV27 and TRBJ1-5; 7 bases are a match to TRBD1. Germline V CDR1 and CDR2: MNHEY, SMNVEV (reference sequence). J gave up 4 bases and V 5 bases, and 8 bases lay outside the gene matches. CDR3 length: 15 residues. CDR3 DNA sequence: TGTGCCAGCAGTCGGAGTGACAGGGCGAATCAGCCCCAGCATTTT. It encodes CASSRSDRANQPQHF.

This chain joins TRBV18 and TRBJ1-2, with TRBD1 matching over 12 bases. V lost 6 bases to trimming and J lost 4 bases; unmatched junction nucleotides: 12. Germline V CDR1 and CDR2: KGHSH, LQKENI. The CDR3 is 17 amino acids. This CDR3 reads CASSPPGQGAPVYGYTF. The CDR3 region has the DNA TGTGCCAGCTCTCCGCCGGGACAGGGGGCACCCGTCTATGGCTACACCTTC.

The rearrangement joins TRBV15 to TRBJ1-5, with a tentative D call TRBD1 (5 bases). This CDR3 contains 13 residues. Trimming pared 5 bases from V and 6 bases from J, leaving 11 bases between. Germline CDR1 LNHNV, CDR2 YYDKDF (reference sequence). CDR3 amino acids: CATSGGASQPQHF. DNA of the CDR3: TGTGCCACCAGCGGTGGGGCCAGTCAGCCCCAGCATTTT.

The chain joins TRBV2 to TRBJ2-7; 7 bases agree with TRBD1. The ends lost 8 bases at V and 4 bases at J; junction bases unmatched: 8. Looked up from germline, CDR1 is SNHLY and CDR2 is FYNNEI. This CDR3 region has 13 residues. In DNA form, the CDR3 reads TGTGCCAGCGGTCGGACAGGACGATACGAGCAGTACTTC. Protein: CASGRTGRYEQYF.

The chain has TRBV30 and TRBJ2-3; 7 bases agree with TRBD1. V gave up 5 bases and J gave up 4 bases; unmatched junction bases: 6. This CDR3 is built from 13 residues. Germline CDR1 reads GTSNPN; CDR2 reads SVGIG (reference sequence). CDR3: CAWSTGAPDTQYF. CDR3 coding DNA: TGTGCCTGGTCAACAGGGGCCCCAGATACGCAGTATTTT.

This rearrangement joins TRBV2 to TRBJ2-7; 10 nucleotides match TRBD1. The CDR3 is made up of 13 amino acids. The germline V gene encodes CDR1 SNHLY and CDR2 FYNNEI. V dropped 7 bases and J dropped 5; count of bases not matched to a gene: 5. CDR3 loop: CASTWTGGNEQYF. The DNA for the CDR3 is TGTGCCAGCACGTGGACAGGGGGGAACGAGCAGTACTTC.

The CDR3: CASSWDRGRADTQYF. For the CDR3, the DNA is TGTGCCAGCAGCTGGGACAGAGGGAGGGCAGATACGCAGTATTTT. J is TRBJ2-3 and V is TRBV5-4; D is tentatively TRBD1 or TRBD2 (7 bases each). The CDR3 loop spans 15 amino acids. V was trimmed by 3 bases and J by 4 bases, leaving 15 bases between them. Germline V gene sequence: CDR1 SGHNT, CDR2 YYREEE (reference sequence). Full variable domain (rest looked up from reference TRBV5-4 and TRBJ2-3): ETGVTQSPTHLIKTRGQQVTLRCSSQSGHNTVSWYQQALGQGPQFIFQYYREEENGRGNFPPRFSGLQFPNYSSELNVNALELDDSALYLCASSWDRGRADTQYFGPGTRLTVL.